The TCR beta chain under discussion was sequenced for a study of blood T cells in healthy people across ages. With 3 bases removed from V and 0 bases from J, the gap between germline ends came to 14 bases. This CDR3 region has 17 residues. Germline CDR1 and CDR2: MNHNS and SASEGT. For this clonotype: Its antigen is unidentified.

Findings of the study overall: In older individuals, TCR beta diversity per million T cells was lower, falling roughly linearly with age.

The authors isolated at least 7 million PBMCs per sample. The second PCR ran about 6 to 12 cycles with a sample-barcoded 5' primer and J-beta primers. Per-sample output comprised a minimum of 2.5 million paired-end reads containing CDR3. Each CDR3 protein gets one entry after TCRdb re-called the 5' RACE reads with MiXCR. The table has hundreds of thousands of distinct CDR3 sequences, about 26% seen once. A further study also used this sample, focusing on T cells of mothers and their children.

The sequence came from a boy between 10 and 17 years old in good health. This rearrangement joins TRBV6-1 to TRBJ2-2; TRBD1 is a possible D gene (6 bases). Source material: blood. Here the CDR3 reads CASSDGRGLSNTGELFF. The CDR3, as DNA: TGTGCCAGCAGTGATGGCAGGGGTCTATCGAACACCGGGGAGCTGTTTTTT.